These 24 T cell receptor beta chains were sequenced from one sample in a study of CD8 T cells in Susac syndrome. RNA totalling about 0.45 to 1 ug underwent reverse transcription with random hexamers. A single record per CDR3 protein comes from TCRdb applying MiXCR to the immunoSEQ multiplex PCR reads. Here the sample spans about 440,000 distinct CDR3 sequences, around 85% being singletons. The specimen sequenced was CD8+ T cells from PBMCs. These receptor sequences come from a human donor with multiple sclerosis.

J is TRBJ2-3 and V is TRBV29-1; 10 bases are shared with TRBD2. Trimming cost V 5 bases and J 0 bases; bases outside gene matches: 8. The CDR3 has 16 residues. CDR1 is SQVTM, CDR2 ANQGSEA, per germline. The CDR3 is CSVFSTSGESTDTQYF. The CDR3 DNA follows: TGCAGCGTTTTTTCCACTAGCGGGGAGAGCACAGATACGCAGTATTTT.

The chain combines TRBV29-1 with TRBJ1-2; 10 bases fit TRBD1. V lost 7 bases, J lost 3 bases, and 8 bases stayed unmatched. The CDR3 covers 14 residues. Germline lookup yields CDR1 SQVTM and CDR2 ANQGSEA. The CDR3 nucleotides are TGCAGCGGGGCCGGGACAGGGGATGACTATGGCTACACCTTC. This codes for CSGAGTGDDYGYTF.

This chain connects TRBV30 to TRBJ1-1; no clear D. The CDR3 spans 15 residues. Trimming removed 2 bases from V and 0 bases from J, with 13 bases in between. Germline loops: CDR1 GTSNPN, CDR2 SVGIG (reference sequence). The CDR3: CAWSFTSEMNTEAFF. CDR3 DNA: TGTGCCTGGAGTTTCACCTCTGAGATGAACACTGAAGCTTTCTTT. Filled out from reference TRBV30 and TRBJ1-1, the complete variable domain reads SQTIHQWPATLVQPVGSPLSLECTVEGTSNPNLYWYRQAAGRGLQLLFYSVGIGQISSEVPQNLSASRPQDRQFILSSKKLLLSDSGFYLCAWSFTSEMNTEAFFGQGTRLTVV.

This chain connects TRBV7-9 to TRBJ2-7; D is perhaps TRBD1 (5 bases). V was clipped by 4 bases and J by 4 bases, with 8 bases between them. The CDR3 consists of 12 residues. Germline CDR1 SEHNR, CDR2 FQNEAQ (reference sequence). CDR3 in amino acids: CASSSRQYEQYF. CDR3 nucleotide sequence: TGTGCCAGCAGCTCGCGACAGTACGAGCAGTACTTC.

The chain recombines TRBV3-1 with TRBJ2-7, with D possibly TRBD2 on 6 matching bases. Trimming took off 0 bases at V and 3 bases at J, with 15 bases between the two ends. There are 16 residues in the CDR3. Germline V gene data show CDR1 as LGHDT and CDR2 as YNNKEL (reference sequence). This chain's CDR3 is CASSQDQKGLFYEQYF. The CDR3 nucleotides read TGTGCCAGCAGCCAAGATCAAAAGGGACTGTTCTACGAGCAGTACTTC.

The chain links TRBV2 to TRBJ2-5, with TRBD2 identical over 10 bases. CDR1 and CDR2 from the germline V gene are SNHLY and FYNNEI. Germline trimming cut 8 bases from V and 0 bases from J; bases unmatched to any gene: 3. The CDR3 is made up of 14 amino acids. CDR3 amino acids: CASQGLANQETQYF. In DNA, the CDR3 is TGTGCCAGCCAGGGACTAGCGAACCAAGAGACCCAGTACTTC.

The chain uses TRBV2 and TRBJ2-3; 12 nucleotides line up with TRBD1. This CDR3 comprises 17 residues. Germline CDR1 is SNHLY and CDR2 is FYNNEI. Losses at the gene ends were 4 bases for V and 6 bases for J; bases not matched to a gene: 11. The DNA for the CDR3 is TGTGCCAGCAGTGTAACCGGGGACAGGGGGCAGGAGGATACGCAGTATTTT. As protein: CASSVTGDRGQEDTQYF.

A single count supports this clonotype. J is TRBJ2-7 and V is TRBV6-2 or TRBV6-3, with TRBD2 matching over 9 bases. The CDR3 is 16 residues long. The junction had 10 bases not matched to a gene; V was cut back by 7 bases and J by 0 bases. Germline CDR1 MNHEY, CDR2 SVGEGT. CDR3 nucleotides: TGTGCCAGCACTACGAGCGGGGGGCCGAGCTCCTACGAGCAGTACTTC. Encoded protein: CASTTSGGPSSYEQYF.

This chain joins TRBV4-1 and TRBJ2-7; no clear D gene. The CDR3 is 14 amino acids. V lost 2 bases to trimming and J lost 2 bases, with 10 bases between them. Germline V lookup: CDR1 MGHRA, CDR2 YSYEKL. This CDR3 is CASSQTPRPYEQYF. CDR3 nucleotide sequence: TGCGCCAGCAGCCAAACCCCCCGACCCTACGAGCAGTACTTC.

J is TRBJ2-3 and V is TRBV6-5; TRBD2 agrees at 8 bases. J was trimmed by 3 bases and V by 0 bases; bases with no gene match: 8. The CDR3 covers 17 residues. Germline-derived CDR1 and CDR2 are MNHEY and SVGAGI. CDR3 amino acids: CASSYSMYRGGTDTQYF. The CDR3, as DNA: TGTGCCAGCAGTTACTCGATGTATCGGGGGGGAACAGATACGCAGTATTTT.

The chain carries TRBV14 and TRBJ2-7; D perhaps matches TRBD2 (6 bases). This CDR3 has 16 amino acids. V lost 1 base to trimming and J lost 7 bases, with 20 bases between them. Germline CDR1 reads SGHDN; CDR2 reads FVKESK. Here the CDR3 reads CASSQAPGRLSWEQYF. The CDR3 DNA follows: TGTGCCAGCAGCCAAGCCCCAGGGAGGCTATCGTGGGAGCAGTACTTC.

The genes are TRBV30 and TRBJ2-7, with 11 bases aligning to TRBD2. CDR3 size: 14 residues. Germline CDR1 and CDR2: GTSNPN and SVGIG (reference sequence). After removal of 2 bases from V and 5 bases from J, the junction contained 5 bases not matched to a gene. The CDR3 nucleotides read TGTGCCTGGAGTTTGACTAGCGGGGAAGACGAGCAGTACTTC. This translates into CAWSLTSGEDEQYF.

The CDR3 here is CASSLLGQFSYNEQFF. DNA for the CDR3: TGTGCCAGCAGCTTATTGGGCCAATTCTCCTACAATGAGCAGTTCTTC. The genes are TRBV7-8 and TRBJ2-1; D is undetermined. V lost 2 bases and J lost 0, with 11 bases in between. In germline, CDR1 is SGHVS, CDR2 FQNEAQ. The CDR3 totals 16 residues. The entire variable domain, with the rest obtained from reference TRBV7-8 and TRBJ2-1, is as follows: GAGVSQSPRYKVAKRGQDVALRCDPISGHVSLFWYQQALGQGPEFLTYFQNEAQLDKSGLPSDRFFAERPEGSVSTLKIQRTQQEDSAVYLCASSLLGQFSYNEQFFGPGTRLTVL.

As to this clonotype: One end of the junction does not line up with germline, which may come from a read error. V and J are TRBV6-1 and TRBJ2-5; possible D gene TRBD1, 6 bases. The CDR3 totals 13 residues. CDR1 MNHNS and CDR2 SASEGT come from the germline V gene. DNA for the CDR3: TGTGCCAGCTACGGGACACCCCAAGAGGCCCAGTACTTC. The encoded protein is CASYGTPQEAQYF.

The gene calls are TRBV3-1 and TRBJ2-7; D is undetermined. The CDR3 sequence is 15 residues long. The V gene lost 0 bases and the J gene lost 2 bases, with 11 bases spanning the gap. Germline CDR1 and CDR2: LGHDT and YNNKEL (reference sequence). For the CDR3, the DNA is TGTGCCAGCAGCCAAGAAGGTGGGTTCCCCTACGAGCAGTACTTC. As protein: CASSQEGGFPYEQYF.

The chain links TRBV9 to TRBJ2-1, with 7 bases aligning to TRBD2. CDR3 length: 14 amino acids. Losses at the gene ends were 0 bases for V and 7 bases for J; bases not matched to a gene: 4. Germline V gene lookup returns CDR1 SGDLS and CDR2 YYNGEE. The CDR3 nucleotides read TGTGCCAGCAGCGTAGTGGCGGGAGTTAATGAGCAGTTCTTC. Translating it yields CASSVVAGVNEQFF.

This clonotype was seen only once. The chain couples TRBV2 to TRBJ2-7, with 10 bases aligning to TRBD1. CDR1 and CDR2 from the germline V gene are SNHLY and FYNNEI. The CDR3 spans 14 residues. Germline trimming cut 10 bases from V and 5 bases from J; bases unmatched to any gene: 11. CDR3 residues: CAIPTGTGEDEQYF. CDR3 DNA: TGTGCCATACCGACCGGGACAGGGGAAGACGAGCAGTACTTC.

The chain links TRBV12-5 to TRBJ2-1; 7 bases map to TRBD1. J gave up 12 bases and V 4 bases, and 15 bases lay outside the gene matches. CDR3 size: 15 residues. CDR1 is LGHNT and CDR2 is FRNRAP in the germline V gene. The CDR3 DNA reads TGTGCTAGTGGTTACTCCGGGACAGTGCCTCTGGGGCAGTTCTTC. Amino acid sequence: CASGYSGTVPLGQFF.

Written as DNA, the CDR3 is TGTGCCTGGAGTGTGATCGGGATTGAGCGGGAGGGCCCCGGCACAGATACGCAGTATTTT. The encoded protein is CAWSVIGIEREGPGTDTQYF. The V call is TRBV30, the J call TRBJ2-3, with 10 bases matching TRBD2. There are 20 residues in the CDR3. The germline CDR1 and CDR2 sequences are GTSNPN and SVGIG (reference sequence). J gave up 1 base and V 0 bases, and 16 bases lay outside the gene matches. The full variable domain, in which reference TRBV30 and TRBJ2-3 provide the parts outside the CDR3, is SQTIHQWPATLVQPVGSPLSLECTVEGTSNPNLYWYRQAAGRGLQLLFYSVGIGQISSEVPQNLSASRPQDRQFILSSKKLLLSDSGFYLCAWSVIGIEREGPGTDTQYFGPGTRLTVL.

In its sample, this clonotype was seen once. V usage is TRBV2 and J usage is TRBJ2-1, with 8 nucleotides matching TRBD1. CDR1 and CDR2 (germline): SNHLY, FYNNEI. The CDR3 is 18 amino acids. V gave up 7 bases and J gave up 8 bases; unmatched junction bases: 22. The CDR3 reads CASTTGQAAVVIADEQFF. Here the CDR3 DNA reads TGTGCCAGCACTACGGGACAGGCCGCAGTGGTGATCGCCGATGAGCAGTTCTTC.

The chain combines TRBV7-9 with TRBJ1-1, with D possibly matching TRBD1 (5 bases). The CDR3 contains 14 residues. V lost 10 bases and J lost 5, with 20 bases in between. The germline gives CDR1 SEHNR, CDR2 FQNEAQ (reference sequence). CDR3 in amino acids: CATYRLGDFTEAFF. The DNA of the CDR3 is TGTGCCACCTACCGCCTGGGGGATTTTACTGAAGCTTTCTTT.

In DNA form, the CDR3 reads TGCAGCGTCCCAGGTTACAATGAGCAGTTCTTC. It yields the protein CSVPGYNEQFF. This chain connects TRBV29-1 to TRBJ2-1; D not certain. Germline lookup yields CDR1 SQVTM and CDR2 ANQGSEA. The CDR3 spans 11 residues. The V and J ends lost 6 bases and 4 bases respectively, with 7 bases between them.

The J gene is TRBJ1-3, the V gene TRBV4-1; TRBD1 is a possible D gene (6 bases). This CDR3 region has 16 residues. V was shortened by 0 bases and J by 6 bases, with 15 bases between the two germline ends. Germline CDR1 MGHRA, CDR2 YSYEKL. In DNA form, the CDR3 reads TGCGCCAGCAGCCAAGATTTTCAGGGGAGGGTAAACACCATATATTTT. This codes for CASSQDFQGRVNTIYF.

This sequence joins TRBV19 and TRBJ1-4; D not resolved. V was pared by 5 bases and J by 8 bases, with 18 bases between. Germline CDR1 is LNHDA and CDR2 is SQIVND (reference sequence). This CDR3 comprises 15 residues. Here the CDR3 reads CASSDTTALGEKLFF. In DNA, the CDR3 is TGTGCCAGTAGTGACACGACCGCTTTGGGGGAAAAACTGTTTTTT.